The 5 T cell receptor beta chains below were found in one sample sequenced in a study of T-cell reconstitution after alpha-beta-depleted transplantation in children. A library of TCRbeta sequences, prepared with unique molecular identifiers, was generated. TCRdb redid the calling of the PCR reads with MiXCR, one entry per CDR3 protein. The data contain some 310,000 distinct CDR3 sequences, around 20% of them singletons. Sequenced here: PBMCs, mostly from graft donor cells, sampled 180 days after TCRalphabeta/CD19-depleted stem cell transplant. The receptors come from a male patient aged 5 to 17 who had a stem cell transplant for acute lymphoblastic leukemia, so the T cells may come from the graft donor.

This chain connects TRBV29-1 to TRBJ1-2, with D possibly being TRBD1 (5 bases). This CDR3 region has 10 residues. Germline loops: CDR1 SQVTM, CDR2 ANQGSEA. Trimming removed 6 bases from V and 6 bases from J, with 8 bases in between. Here the CDR3 DNA reads TGCAGCGTATGGGGACATGGCTACACCTTC. Its translation: CSVWGHGYTF.

This clonotype was seen only a few times. V usage is TRBV9 and J usage is TRBJ2-2; D gene ambiguous. Germline CDR1 is SGDLS and CDR2 is YYNGEE. V was trimmed by 2 bases and J by 5 bases, leaving 16 bases between them. CDR3 length: 16 amino acids. In DNA, the CDR3 is TGTGCCAGCAGCGTGTTTCCCGACCCCAGGACCGGGGAGCTGTTTTTT. It is translated as CASSVFPDPRTGELFF.

The genes are TRBV7-6 and TRBJ2-7; 10 bases are a match to TRBD2. Germline lookup yields CDR1 SGHVS and CDR2 FNYEAQ. V lost 6 bases to trimming and J lost 3 bases; unmatched junction nucleotides: 8. The CDR3 spans 15 residues. The CDR3 spells CASRPTSGALYEQYF. The CDR3 nucleotides read TGTGCCAGCAGGCCTACTAGCGGGGCCCTCTACGAGCAGTACTTC.

V and J are TRBV5-1 and TRBJ1-6, with 10 positions matching TRBD1. J gave up 7 bases and V 6 bases, and 4 bases lay outside the gene matches. In germline, CDR1 is SGHRS, CDR2 YFSETQ. This CDR3 has 14 residues. CDR3 region: CASMPGQGNSPLHF. In nucleotides, the CDR3 is TGCGCCAGCATGCCGGGACAGGGGAATTCACCCCTCCACTTT.

The J gene is TRBJ2-1, the V gene TRBV5-1; tentatively, D is TRBD1 or TRBD2 (6 bases each). The germline V and J ends were trimmed by 0 bases and 7 bases, with 14 bases remaining between them. Germline values: CDR1 SGHRS, CDR2 YFSETQ. This CDR3 is built from 15 residues. The CDR3 nucleotides read TGCGCCAGCAGCTTGGGAGGGGGGTCTTGGAATGAGCAGTTCTTC. Translating gives CASSLGGGSWNEQFF.